This T cell receptor (beta chain) emerged from a study of blood T cell repertoires in COVID-19. Study context: Acute-phase and convalescent COVID-19 samples originated in the United States, Italy and Spain. Sources were T cells, B-cell-depleted T cells, or PBMCs; the material itself was cDNA or gDNA.

Trimming took 2 bases from V and 6 from J, leaving 13 bases between them. There are 14 residues in the CDR3. Germline V gene sequence: CDR1 SGHVS, CDR2 FQNEAQ. Original analysis: From reference gene primer amplification, estimates of nucleated cell counts were derived. Assay used: immunoSEQ multiplex PCR; TCRdb lists only in-frame clones, some missing. V, J and clone size were drawn from that table, and D and trimming were deduced from the DNA. Seen here are about 89,000 clones, 80% to 95% observed once, and the top ten hold around 2.3%. This rearrangement joins TRBV7-8 to TRBJ1-1; maybe TRBD1 (5 bases). The sample was peripheral blood. The clonotype was recovered from a human donor with active COVID-19. The donor label of this sample is uncertain. The chain's CDR3 is CASSLITGSAEAFF. CDR3 nucleotide sequence: TGTGCCAGCAGCTTAATAACAGGCTCCGCTGAAGCTTTCTTT.